Presented here are 6 T cell receptor beta chains from one specimen sequenced in a study of tumor-infiltrating lymphocytes in glioblastoma multiforme. Multiple V-beta primers and a C-beta primer amplified TCRB from RNA. From the multiplex PCR reads, TCRdb called clonotypes with MiXCR, one entry per CDR3 protein. The data contain about 12,000 distinct CDR3 sequences, roughly 70% of them singletons. The sample taken for sequencing was brain tumor tissue. All receptors come from a male donor with glioblastoma.

Comments on this clonotype: This CDR3 fails to terminate in the conserved phenylalanine or tryptophan, so it likely reflects a read error. The J gene is TRBJ1-2, the V gene TRBV20-1, with D possibly being TRBD1 (6 bases). V was cut by 1 base and J by 6 bases, with 21 bases left in between. This CDR3 is 16 amino acids long. Germline-derived CDR1 and CDR2 are DFQATT and SNEGSKA (reference sequence). The CDR3 spells CSARAQEKNRDNGYTL. In DNA form, the CDR3 reads TGCAGTGCTAGAGCCCAAGAGAAAAACAGGGACAATGGCTACACCTTA.

This clonotype was seen repeatedly, ten times or more. The rearrangement links TRBV28 to TRBJ1-4; D perhaps matches TRBD1 (6 bases). The CDR3 is made up of 14 amino acids. V was pared by 11 bases and J by 6 bases, with 19 bases between. Looked up from germline, CDR1 is MDHEN and CDR2 is SYDVKM. The CDR3 loop is CALRGGPMDEKLFF. CDR3 DNA sequence: TGTGCCTTACGGGGGGGGCCAATGGATGAAAAACTGTTTTTT.

This clonotype was observed once. This chain joins TRBV6-2 or TRBV6-3 and TRBJ2-1; no clear D. Per germline, CDR1 MNHEY and CDR2 SVGEGT. The ends were cut back, 2 bases at V and 5 bases at J, with 7 bases in the middle. CDR3 length: 13 amino acids. CDR3 DNA: TGTGCCAGCAGTTACGGAACCCACAATGAGCAGTTCTTC. Protein sequence: CASSYGTHNEQFF.

On this clonotype: The CDR3 does not close with the conserved phenylalanine or tryptophan, likely indicating a read error. No DNA is shown, since the ends of the CDR3 on it are uncertain; the CDR3 is the one TCRdb lists. V is TRBV11-2 and J is TRBJ2-2; TRBD2 is taken as the D call from the table, unchecked against the DNA. CDR1 and CDR2 (germline): SGHAT, FQNNGV. The CDR3 is 20 amino acids in total, end residues counted. CDR3 sequence reads: CAIIPSFGHGLAVNTGELFL.

This sequence joins TRBV5-1 and TRBJ2-3; no reliable D call. Trimming removed 7 bases from V and 4 bases from J, with 7 bases in between. The CDR3 covers 11 residues. Germline assignment: CDR1 SGHRS and CDR2 YFSETQ. The CDR3 region is CASRASDTQYF. The CDR3 DNA is TGCGCCAGCCGGGCCTCAGATACGCAGTATTTT. The whole variable domain, filled in from reference TRBV5-1 and TRBJ2-3, reads KAGVTQTPRYLIKTRGQQVTLSCSPISGHRSVSWYQQTPGQGLQFLFEYFSETQRNKGNFPGRFSGRQFSNSRSEMNVSTLELGDSALYLCASRASDTQYFGPGTRLTVL.

This clonotype has a handful of counts. A read error may be the cause here, since a much bigger clone is one base away. The chain recombines TRBV6-1 with TRBJ1-2; 7 positions agree with TRBD1. The CDR3 sequence is 16 residues long. Looked up from germline, CDR1 is MNHNS and CDR2 is SASEGT. CDR3 in amino acids: CASSEDRGGGCYGCTF. The CDR3, as DNA: TGTGCCAGCAGTGAAGACAGGGGTGGGGGATGCTATGGCTGCACCTTC.